This TCR beta chain came from a study of blood T cell repertoires in COVID-19. Assay used: immunoSEQ multiplex PCR; TCRdb lists only in-frame clones, some missing. Among some 130,000 clones listed, about 80% were seen once. This CDR3 has 13 residues. Trimming stripped 4 bases from V and 4 bases from J, with 8 bases between. CDR1 and CDR2 (germline): SGHDT, YYEEEE. The TCR comes from a human donor in a cohort sampled during active COVID-19. V and J are TRBV5-6 and TRBJ2-2, with D perhaps matching TRBD1 (6 bases). Sequencing was done on a sample of peripheral blood. CDR3: CASSRGGTGELFF. DNA of the CDR3: TGTGCCAGCAGCCGAGGGGGCACCGGGGAGCTGTTTTTT.